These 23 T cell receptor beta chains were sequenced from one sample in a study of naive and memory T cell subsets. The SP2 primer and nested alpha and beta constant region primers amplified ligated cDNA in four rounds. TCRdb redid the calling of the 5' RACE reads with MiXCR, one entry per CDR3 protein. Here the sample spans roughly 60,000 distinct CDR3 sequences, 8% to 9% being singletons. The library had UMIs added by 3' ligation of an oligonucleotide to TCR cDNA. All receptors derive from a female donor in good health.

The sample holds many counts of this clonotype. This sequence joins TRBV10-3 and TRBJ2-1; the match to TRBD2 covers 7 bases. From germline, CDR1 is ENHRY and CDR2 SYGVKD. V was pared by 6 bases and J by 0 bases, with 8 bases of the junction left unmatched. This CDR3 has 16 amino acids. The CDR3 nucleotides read TGTGCCATCAGAGGTAGCGGGCCTAGCTCCTACAATGAGCAGTTCTTC. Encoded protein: CAIRGSGPSSYNEQFF.

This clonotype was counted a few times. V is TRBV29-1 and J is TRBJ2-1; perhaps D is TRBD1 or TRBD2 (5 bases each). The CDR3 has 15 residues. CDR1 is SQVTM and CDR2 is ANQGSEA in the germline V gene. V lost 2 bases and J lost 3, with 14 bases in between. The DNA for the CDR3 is TGCAGCGTTGAACCCCCCTCGGGGCTCTACAATGAGCAGTTCTTC. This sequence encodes CSVEPPSGLYNEQFF.

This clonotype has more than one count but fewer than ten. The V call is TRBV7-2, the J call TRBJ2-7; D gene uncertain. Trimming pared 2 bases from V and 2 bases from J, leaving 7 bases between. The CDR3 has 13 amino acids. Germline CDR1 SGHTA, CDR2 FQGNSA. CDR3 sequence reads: CASSLMGPYEQYF. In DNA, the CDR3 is TGTGCCAGCAGCTTAATGGGCCCCTACGAGCAGTACTTC. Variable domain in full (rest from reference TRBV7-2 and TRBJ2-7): GAGVSQSPSNKVTEKGKDVELRCDPISGHTALYWYRQSLGQGLEFLIYFQGNSAPDKSGLPSDRFSAERTGGSVSTLTIQRTQQEDSAVYLCASSLMGPYEQYFGPGTRLTVT.

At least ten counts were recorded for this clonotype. The CDR3, as DNA: TGCGTGGCCCCGGACAGGGCTTCGTATAATTCACCCCTCCACTTT. Translating gives CVAPDRASYNSPLHF. V is TRBV20-1 and J is TRBJ1-6; 8 bases align to TRBD1. Per germline, CDR1 DFQATT and CDR2 SNEGSKA (reference sequence). The CDR3 has 15 residues.

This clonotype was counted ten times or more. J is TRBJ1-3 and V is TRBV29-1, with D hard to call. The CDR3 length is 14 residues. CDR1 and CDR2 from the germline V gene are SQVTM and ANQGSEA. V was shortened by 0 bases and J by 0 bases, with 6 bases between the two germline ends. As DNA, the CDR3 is TGCAGCGTTGAAGACAGGAGCTCTGGAAACACCATATATTTT. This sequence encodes CSVEDRSSGNTIYF.

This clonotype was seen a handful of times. The CDR3 protein is CAWSTYRGSMNTEAFF. The DNA of the CDR3 is TGTGCCTGGAGTACTTACAGGGGGTCAATGAACACTGAAGCTTTCTTT. The chain couples TRBV30 to TRBJ1-1; 8 bases match TRBD1. Germline assignment: CDR1 GTSNPN and CDR2 SVGIG (reference sequence). This CDR3 is built from 16 residues. The V and J ends lost 2 bases and 0 bases, in that order; junction bases with no gene match: 8.

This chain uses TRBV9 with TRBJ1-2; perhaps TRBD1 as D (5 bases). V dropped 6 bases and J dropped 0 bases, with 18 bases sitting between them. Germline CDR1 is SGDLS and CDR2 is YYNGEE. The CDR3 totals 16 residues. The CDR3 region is CASTQGYLTANYGYTF. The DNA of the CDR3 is TGTGCCAGCACCCAGGGTTACCTAACAGCTAACTATGGCTACACCTTC.

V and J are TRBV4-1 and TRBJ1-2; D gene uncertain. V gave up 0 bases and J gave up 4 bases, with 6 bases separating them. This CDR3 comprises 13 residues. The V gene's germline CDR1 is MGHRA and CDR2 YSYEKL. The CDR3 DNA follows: TGCGCCAGCAGCCAAGAAGGCAGCTATGGCTACACCTTC. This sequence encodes CASSQEGSYGYTF.

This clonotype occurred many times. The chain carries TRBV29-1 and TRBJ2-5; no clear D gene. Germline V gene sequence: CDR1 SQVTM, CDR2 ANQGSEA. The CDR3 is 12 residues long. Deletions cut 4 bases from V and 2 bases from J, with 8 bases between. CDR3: CSVARVQETQYF. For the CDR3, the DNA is TGCAGCGTTGCTCGCGTTCAAGAGACCCAGTACTTC.

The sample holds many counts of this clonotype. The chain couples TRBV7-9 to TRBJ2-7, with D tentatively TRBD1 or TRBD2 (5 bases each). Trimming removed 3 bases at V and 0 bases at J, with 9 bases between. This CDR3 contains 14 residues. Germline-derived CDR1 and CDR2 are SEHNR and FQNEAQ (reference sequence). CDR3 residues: CASSLGDRSYEQYF. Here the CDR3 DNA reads TGTGCCAGCAGCTTGGGGGACCGCTCCTACGAGCAGTACTTC. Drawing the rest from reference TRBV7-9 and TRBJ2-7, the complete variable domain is DTGVSQNPRHKITKRGQNVTFRCDPISEHNRLYWYRQTLGQGPEFLTYFQNEAQLEKSRLLSDRFSAERPKGSFSTLEIQRTEQGDSAMYLCASSLGDRSYEQYFGPGTRLTVT.

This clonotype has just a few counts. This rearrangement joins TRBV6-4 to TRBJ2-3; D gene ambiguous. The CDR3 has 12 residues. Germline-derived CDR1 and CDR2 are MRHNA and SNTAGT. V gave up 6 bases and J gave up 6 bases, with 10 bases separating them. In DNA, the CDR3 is TGTGCCAGCAGGGATTCAGGTGATACGCAGTATTTT. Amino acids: CASRDSGDTQYF.

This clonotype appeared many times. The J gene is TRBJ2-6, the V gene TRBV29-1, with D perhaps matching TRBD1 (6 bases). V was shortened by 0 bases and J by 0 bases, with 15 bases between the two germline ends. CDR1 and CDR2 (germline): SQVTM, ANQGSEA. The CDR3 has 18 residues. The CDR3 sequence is CSVEEGAHSGSGANVLTF. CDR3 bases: TGCAGCGTTGAAGAGGGGGCGCACTCCGGCTCTGGGGCCAACGTCCTGACTTTC.

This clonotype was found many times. In DNA form, the CDR3 reads TGCGCCAGCAGCACTGGACAGGGCAGAGAGACCCAGTACTTC. Protein product: CASSTGQGRETQYF. The rearrangement links TRBV5-1 to TRBJ2-5; 8 positions agree with TRBD1. Per the germline V gene, CDR1 is SGHRS and CDR2 is YFSETQ. V lost 4 bases, J lost 4 bases, and 6 bases stayed unmatched. CDR3 length: 14 residues.

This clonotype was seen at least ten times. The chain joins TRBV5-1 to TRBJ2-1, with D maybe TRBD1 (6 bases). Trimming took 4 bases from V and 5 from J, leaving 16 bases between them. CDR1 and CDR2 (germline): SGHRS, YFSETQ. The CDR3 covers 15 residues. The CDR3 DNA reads TGCGCCAGCAGCCCCCAACCGACAGGTGACAATGAGCAGTTCTTC. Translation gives CASSPQPTGDNEQFF.

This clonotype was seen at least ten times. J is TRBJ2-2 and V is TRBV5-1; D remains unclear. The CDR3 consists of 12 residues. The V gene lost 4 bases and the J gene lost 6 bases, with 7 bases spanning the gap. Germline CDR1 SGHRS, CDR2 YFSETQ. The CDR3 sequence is CASSLSAGELFF. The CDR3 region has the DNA TGCGCCAGCAGCCTGAGCGCCGGGGAGCTGTTTTTT. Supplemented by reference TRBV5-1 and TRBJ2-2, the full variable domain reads KAGVTQTPRYLIKTRGQQVTLSCSPISGHRSVSWYQQTPGQGLQFLFEYFSETQRNKGNFPGRFSGRQFSNSRSEMNVSTLELGDSALYLCASSLSAGELFFGEGSRLTVL.

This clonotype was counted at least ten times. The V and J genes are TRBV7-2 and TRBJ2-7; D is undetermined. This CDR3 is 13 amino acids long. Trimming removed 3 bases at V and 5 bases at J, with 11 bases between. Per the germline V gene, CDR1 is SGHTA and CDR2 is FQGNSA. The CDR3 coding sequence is TGTGCCAGCAGCTTCGGGCCTCGTGACGAGCAGTACTTC. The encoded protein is CASSFGPRDEQYF.

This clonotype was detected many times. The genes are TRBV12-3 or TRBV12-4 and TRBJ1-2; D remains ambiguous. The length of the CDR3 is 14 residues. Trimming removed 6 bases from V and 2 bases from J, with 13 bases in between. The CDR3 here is CASSRRTGNYGYTF. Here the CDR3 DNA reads TGTGCCAGCAGCCGACGGACGGGGAACTATGGCTACACCTTC.

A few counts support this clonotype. The CDR3 sequence is CASSLTGPWSGQYF. For the CDR3, the DNA is TGTGCCAGCAGCTTGACAGGTCCTTGGTCGGGGCAGTACTTC. V and J are TRBV5-6 and TRBJ2-7; D might be TRBD1 (5 bases). The CDR3 is 14 amino acids. The germline V and J ends were trimmed by 1 base and 9 bases, with 17 bases remaining between them. The germline CDR1 and CDR2 sequences are SGHDT and YYEEEE.

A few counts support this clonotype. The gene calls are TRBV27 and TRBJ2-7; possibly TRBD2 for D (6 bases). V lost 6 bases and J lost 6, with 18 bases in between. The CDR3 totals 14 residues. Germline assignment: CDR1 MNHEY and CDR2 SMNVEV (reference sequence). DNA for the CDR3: TGTGCCAGCAGCTCCGGGGGAACCCTCCTCGAGCAGTACTTC. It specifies CASSSGGTLLEQYF.

CDR3 sequence (DNA): TGCCCACGTGCAAGACCCCACGAGGGGGATACGCAGTATTTT. It is translated as CPRARPHEGDTQYF. This rearrangement joins TRBV5-1 to TRBJ2-3; the D call may be TRBD1 or TRBD2 (5 bases each). Germline assignment: CDR1 SGHRS and CDR2 YFSETQ. The CDR3 contains 14 residues.

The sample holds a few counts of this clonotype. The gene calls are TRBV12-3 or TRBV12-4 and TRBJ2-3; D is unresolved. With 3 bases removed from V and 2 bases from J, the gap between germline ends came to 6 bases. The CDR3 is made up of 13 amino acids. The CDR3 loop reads CASSFSYTDTQYF. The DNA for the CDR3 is TGTGCCAGCAGTTTTTCATACACAGATACGCAGTATTTT.

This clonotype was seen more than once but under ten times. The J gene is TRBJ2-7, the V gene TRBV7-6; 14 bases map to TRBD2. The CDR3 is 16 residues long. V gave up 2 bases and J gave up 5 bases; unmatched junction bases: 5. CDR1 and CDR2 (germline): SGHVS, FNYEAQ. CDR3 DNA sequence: TGTGCCAGCAGCTTAAGGGGGACTAGCGGGAGAGACGAGCAGTACTTC. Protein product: CASSLRGTSGRDEQYF.

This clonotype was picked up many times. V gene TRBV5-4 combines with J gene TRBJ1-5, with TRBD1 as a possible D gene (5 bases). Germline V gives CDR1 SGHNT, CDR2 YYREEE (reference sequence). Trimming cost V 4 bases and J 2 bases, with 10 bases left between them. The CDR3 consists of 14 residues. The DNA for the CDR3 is TGTGCCAGCAGCAATGGGGGAGGCAATCAGCCCCAGCATTTT. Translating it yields CASSNGGGNQPQHF.